The 27 T cell receptor beta chains below were found in one sample sequenced in a study of preoperative IRX-2 immunotherapy in early breast cancer. This sample's treatment: preoperative locoregional IRX-2 cytokine immunotherapy. Assay: immunoSEQ multiplex PCR; the TCRdb copy retains only in-frame clones and omits some. The profile shows fewer than 30,000 clones, 85% to 90% of them singletons. The sample was acquired from a patient treated with IRX-2 immunotherapy. These receptors were collected from a human donor with breast cancer.

This clone was recorded once. The chain employs TRBV18 and TRBJ2-2; 8 positions match TRBD1. V shed 6 bases and J 1 base; nucleotides not matched to a gene: 4. Germline V lookup: CDR1 KGHSH, CDR2 LQKENI. The CDR3 is 15 residues long. The CDR3 DNA reads TGTGCCAGCTCCCAAGGGACAGGGAACACCGGGGAGCTGTTTTTT. Protein sequence: CASSQGTGNTGELFF. The full variable domain, in which reference TRBV18 and TRBJ2-2 provide the parts outside the CDR3, is NAGVMQNPRHLVRRRGQEARLRCSPMKGHSHVYWYRQLPEEGLKFMVYLQKENIIDESGMPKERFSAEFPKEGPSILRIQQVVRGDSAAYFCASSQGTGNTGELFFGEGSRLTVL.

The gene calls are TRBV9 and TRBJ2-6, with D tentatively TRBD2 (6 bases). Germline V gene sequence: CDR1 SGDLS, CDR2 YYNGEE. This CDR3 spans 18 amino acids. The V end lost 4 bases, the J end lost 0 bases, and 17 bases lay between the germline ends. CDR3 residues: CASSPALGGNSGANVLTF. The DNA of the CDR3 is TGTGCCAGCAGCCCAGCCCTGGGCGGGAACTCTGGGGCCAACGTCCTGACTTTC.

This rearrangement joins TRBV6-1 to TRBJ2-3; 10 positions match TRBD2. Germline CDR1 is MNHNS and CDR2 is SASEGT. Trimming removed 1 base from V and 4 bases from J; junction bases left unmatched: 8. The CDR3 spans 17 residues. The CDR3 coding sequence is TGTGCCAGCAGTGAAGTAACGAGCGGGAGGGCTTCAGATACGCAGTATTTT. Translated, it gives CASSEVTSGRASDTQYF.

In its sample, this clone was seen once. Written as DNA, the CDR3 is TGTGCCAGCAGTTTGGGTACCCAAAATGGCTACACCTTC. Its translation: CASSLGTQNGYTF. The rearrangement uses TRBV28 and TRBJ1-2; D is unresolved. The V end was cut by 3 bases, the J end by 6 bases, with 11 bases between. This CDR3 is 13 amino acids long. The germline V gene has CDR1 MDHEN and CDR2 SYDVKM.

The chain combines TRBV7-9 with TRBJ2-3; the match to TRBD2 covers 7 bases. CDR3 length equals 16 residues. V dropped 4 bases and J dropped 3; count of bases not matched to a gene: 10. Germline CDR1 reads SEHNR; CDR2 reads FQNEAQ (reference sequence). The CDR3 reads CASSSNIRGETDTQYF. The CDR3 DNA reads as TGTGCCAGCAGCTCAAACATTCGGGGGGAAACAGATACGCAGTATTTT.

This clone has only a few counts. V gene TRBV28 combines with J gene TRBJ1-5; D possibly corresponds to TRBD1 (5 bases). CDR3 length: 14 residues. Trimming removed 3 bases at V and 3 bases at J, with 9 bases between. CDR1 and CDR2 from the germline V gene are MDHEN and SYDVKM. The CDR3 DNA follows: TGTGCCAGCAGTTTGGCAGGGTCCAATCAGCCCCAGCATTTT. As protein: CASSLAGSNQPQHF.

The V and J genes are TRBV30 and TRBJ2-2; D is ambiguous. Germline V gene sequence: CDR1 GTSNPN, CDR2 SVGIG (reference sequence). The CDR3 has 13 amino acids. Between the trimmed V and J ends, which lost 0 bases and 5 bases, there was a span of 7 bases. The CDR3 nucleotides read TGTGCCTGGAGTGTTTGGGAAACCGGGGAGCTGTTTTTT. Translated: CAWSVWETGELFF. Full variable domain (remainder filled in from reference TRBV30 and TRBJ2-2): SQTIHQWPATLVQPVGSPLSLECTVEGTSNPNLYWYRQAAGRGLQLLFYSVGIGQISSEVPQNLSASRPQDRQFILSSKKLLLSDSGFYLCAWSVWETGELFFGEGSRLTVL.

The chain has TRBV9 and TRBJ2-6; D uncertain. CDR3 size: 14 residues. Germline-derived CDR1 and CDR2 are SGDLS and YYNGEE. With 3 bases removed from V and 3 bases from J, the gap between germline ends came to 7 bases. CDR3: CASSGHYGANVLTF. As DNA, the CDR3 is TGTGCCAGCAGCGGGCACTATGGGGCCAACGTCCTGACTTTC.

The V gene is TRBV7-8, the J gene TRBJ1-5; no clear D gene. Germline-derived CDR1 and CDR2 are SGHVS and FQNEAQ. This CDR3 is 14 amino acids long. The ends were cut back, 3 bases at V and 1 base at J, with 7 bases in the middle. In DNA, the CDR3 is TGTGCCAGCAGCTTGGCGGACAGCAATCAGCCCCAGCATTTT. Protein product: CASSLADSNQPQHF.

The chain is built from TRBV11-2 and TRBJ1-6; no clear D. V shed 0 bases and J shed 10 bases, with 7 bases lying between them. CDR3 length: 13 amino acids. The germline CDR1 and CDR2 sequences are SGHAT and FQNNGV. The CDR3: CASSLDRSSPLHF. The DNA for the CDR3 is TGTGCCAGCAGCTTAGATCGAAGCTCACCCCTCCACTTT.

This chain uses TRBV30 with TRBJ2-3; a weak D match, TRBD2 (5 bases). This CDR3 is built from 15 residues. Trimming took off 2 bases at V and 5 bases at J, with 17 bases between the two ends. Germline V gene data show CDR1 as GTSNPN and CDR2 as SVGIG (reference sequence). The CDR3 sequence is CAWSNGRVTKDTQYF. Here the CDR3 DNA reads TGTGCCTGGAGTAATGGGCGGGTCACTAAAGATACGCAGTATTTT. The full variable domain, with the rest looked up from reference TRBV30 and TRBJ2-3, is SQTIHQWPATLVQPVGSPLSLECTVEGTSNPNLYWYRQAAGRGLQLLFYSVGIGQISSEVPQNLSASRPQDRQFILSSKKLLLSDSGFYLCAWSNGRVTKDTQYFGPGTRLTVL.

The rearrangement joins TRBV7-9 to TRBJ1-1; D ambiguous. This CDR3 region has 16 residues. Trimming cost V 7 bases and J 4 bases, with 22 bases left between them. Germline-derived CDR1 and CDR2 are SEHNR and FQNEAQ (reference sequence). CDR3 bases: TGTGCCAGCATCCCTTTCCGGCAGGTTGGGTTCACTGAAGCTTTCTTT. This encodes CASIPFRQVGFTEAFF.

The rearrangement uses TRBV4-1 and TRBJ1-3; maybe TRBD1 (5 bases). The CDR3 is made up of 18 amino acids. V was clipped by 4 bases and J by 0 bases, with 19 bases between them. The germline gives CDR1 MGHRA, CDR2 YSYEKL. In DNA form, the CDR3 reads TGCGCCAGCAGCCCCCCAACCGGGGACTTAAGCTCTGGAAACACCATATATTTT. It yields the protein CASSPPTGDLSSGNTIYF.

The V and J genes are TRBV14 and TRBJ2-3; D not resolved. V lost 0 bases to trimming and J lost 2 bases, with 15 bases between them. Germline assignment: CDR1 SGHDN and CDR2 FVKESK. The CDR3 has 17 residues. As DNA, the CDR3 is TGTGCCAGCAGCCAAGAACCGGTCACGATTCCCACAGATACGCAGTATTTT. It is translated as CASSQEPVTIPTDTQYF.

This clone was seen once. The rearrangement links TRBV27 to TRBJ1-4; 10 bases agree with TRBD1. Trimming cost V 6 bases and J 8 bases; bases outside gene matches: 9. Germline V gene data show CDR1 as MNHEY and CDR2 as SMNVEV (reference sequence). There are 15 residues in the CDR3. The CDR3 reads CASSAPGQGKEKLFF. Here the CDR3 DNA reads TGTGCCAGCAGCGCACCGGGACAGGGGAAAGAAAAACTGTTTTTT. Complete variable domain (other parts from reference TRBV27 and TRBJ1-4): EAQVTQNPRYLITVTGKKLTVTCSQNMNHEYMSWYRQDPGLGLRQIYYSMNVEVTDKGDVPEGYKVSRKEKRNFPLILESPSPNQTSLYFCASSAPGQGKEKLFFGSGTQLSVL.

V is TRBV7-8 and J is TRBJ2-6; no reliable D call. This CDR3 is 16 amino acids long. Germline V CDR1 and CDR2: SGHVS, FQNEAQ. Trimming shortened V by 5 bases and J by 0 bases, and 11 bases separated the two germline ends. The CDR3: CASSLLRFSGANVLTF. The CDR3 DNA reads TGTGCCAGCAGCCTCCTGCGGTTCTCTGGGGCCAACGTCCTGACTTTC.

The chain combines TRBV19 with TRBJ1-2; 7 nucleotides match TRBD1. Germline assignment: CDR1 LNHDA and CDR2 SQIVND (reference sequence). V was clipped by 5 bases and J by 2 bases; unmatched bases: 5. There are 14 residues in the CDR3. The CDR3: CASSPGTENYGYTF. The CDR3, as DNA: TGTGCCAGTAGTCCAGGGACAGAGAACTATGGCTACACCTTC. Full variable domain (rest looked up from reference TRBV19 and TRBJ1-2): DGGITQSPKYLFRKEGQNVTLSCEQNLNHDAMYWYRQDPGQGLRLIYYSQIVNDFQKGDIAEGYSVSREKKESFPLTVTSAQKNPTAFYLCASSPGTENYGYTFGSGTRLTVV.

The rearrangement links TRBV9 to TRBJ2-1; the D gene is possibly TRBD1 (6 bases). Trimming cost V 3 bases and J 4 bases, with 8 bases left between them. This CDR3 has 13 amino acids. Germline V gene lookup returns CDR1 SGDLS and CDR2 YYNGEE. The CDR3 here is CASSEQGYNEQFF. The CDR3 DNA reads TGTGCCAGCAGCGAACAGGGATACAATGAGCAGTTCTTC.

The chain combines TRBV7-2 with TRBJ2-3; 9 bases are shared with TRBD1. This CDR3 is 15 amino acids long. The V gene's germline CDR1 is SGHTA and CDR2 FQGNSA. The trim removed 5 bases at V and 6 bases at J, leaving 9 bases unmatched. CDR3 region: CASSPGTGFSDTQYF. DNA for the CDR3: TGTGCCAGCAGCCCCGGGACAGGGTTTTCGGATACGCAGTATTTT.

There are a few counts of this clone. The V and J genes are TRBV7-2 and TRBJ2-1; D may correspond to TRBD1 or TRBD2 (7 bases each). Trimming stripped 2 bases from V and 10 bases from J, with 15 bases between. Germline V lookup: CDR1 SGHTA, CDR2 FQGNSA. The CDR3 runs 14 residues. CDR3 nucleotides: TGTGCCAGCAGCTTACAGGGGGGGCTTGAGGAGCAGTTCTTC. It is translated as CASSLQGGLEEQFF.

The chain is built from TRBV15 and TRBJ1-2; D is unclear. This CDR3 has 15 amino acids. The germline V and J ends were trimmed by 0 bases and 2 bases, with 10 bases remaining between them. Germline values: CDR1 LNHNV, CDR2 YYDKDF (reference sequence). The CDR3 loop is CATSRDSVGNYGYTF. CDR3 nucleotide sequence: TGTGCCACCAGCAGAGATTCGGTAGGGAACTATGGCTACACCTTC.

V gene TRBV5-1 combines with J gene TRBJ2-7; a possible D gene is TRBD1 (6 bases). V dropped 0 bases and J dropped 3 bases, with 10 bases sitting between them. CDR3 length: 14 amino acids. Germline V gene sequence: CDR1 SGHRS, CDR2 YFSETQ. The CDR3 here is CASSLEGQRYEQYF. CDR3 DNA: TGCGCCAGCAGCTTGGAAGGACAGCGCTACGAGCAGTACTTC.

The chain uses TRBV10-3 and TRBJ2-5, with 7 bases matching TRBD1. This CDR3 spans 14 amino acids. Per the germline V gene, CDR1 is ENHRY and CDR2 is SYGVKD. Trimming cost V 2 bases and J 7 bases; bases outside gene matches: 7. The CDR3: CAISEPRQGGTQYF. Written as DNA, the CDR3 is TGTGCCATCAGTGAGCCCAGACAGGGTGGGACCCAGTACTTC.

The J gene is TRBJ1-2, the V gene TRBV11-2; D unclear. V was clipped by 0 bases and J by 2 bases, with 10 bases between them. The germline V gene encodes CDR1 SGHAT and CDR2 FQNNGV. The CDR3 is 15 residues long. The CDR3 here is CASSLDSGENYGYTF. The CDR3 nucleotides read TGTGCCAGCAGCTTAGATTCAGGCGAAAACTATGGCTACACCTTC.

The chain recombines TRBV10-1 with TRBJ2-7; no clear D. V lost 3 bases, J lost 0 bases, and 6 bases lay in between. This CDR3 is built from 13 residues. Germline V gives CDR1 WNHNN, CDR2 SYGVQD (reference sequence). The CDR3 reads CASSERVSYEQYF. In nucleotides, the CDR3 is TGCGCCAGCAGTGAAAGGGTCTCCTACGAGCAGTACTTC.

This clone was recorded a few times. The chain has TRBV6-5 and TRBJ2-5; D gene unclear. V was trimmed by 3 bases and J by 2 bases, leaving 10 bases between them. The CDR3 sequence is 14 residues long. Germline V gives CDR1 MNHEY, CDR2 SVGAGI. The CDR3 nucleotides are TGTGCCAGCAGTTATACTGGACCACAAGAGACCCAGTACTTC. It translates to CASSYTGPQETQYF.

The V and J genes are TRBV14 and TRBJ1-2, with D unclear. Looked up from germline, CDR1 is SGHDN and CDR2 is FVKESK. V lost 3 bases and J lost 6, with 11 bases in between. The CDR3 loop spans 13 amino acids. The chain's CDR3 is CASSQREQDGYTF. CDR3 DNA sequence: TGTGCCAGCAGCCAGCGGGAGCAGGATGGCTACACCTTC. Looking up the rest from reference TRBV14 and TRBJ1-2 gives the full variable domain: EAGVTQFPSHSVIEKGQTVTLRCDPISGHDNLYWYRRVMGKEIKFLLHFVKESKQDESGMPNNRFLAERTGGTYSTLKVQPAELEDSGVYFCASSQREQDGYTFGSGTRLTVV.